One T cell receptor (beta chain) is described in this entry. The antigen it recognizes is unknown. Nothing much larger sits one base from this clone, and base qualities are not available. The sample belongs to a study of shared clonotypes between healthy human individuals (dated by TCRdb to between 2020 and 2021). Context from the whole study: Three men and two women, aged 18 to 49 years, made up the cohort. To estimate repertoire size and how much clonotypes are shared between individuals, the study performed deep sequencing of blood TCR repertoires from about five healthy adults. For each donor, CD4 naive and CD4 memory were each given three plates, CD8 naive was given two plates, and CD8 memory was given one plate. Different laboratories and diverse techniques were used to prepare libraries and sequence TCR repertoires, to increase sequencing depth and limit assay-specific biases. Leukapheresis yielded between about 0.85 and 9 billion PBMCs per donor. What the study reported, not specific to this receptor: Pairwise subsampling indicated that sequencing depth was expected to affect the degree of clonotype sharing among donors. When a few donors were compared, the shared fraction of clonotypes was roughly 5% for naive CD4, 3.5% to 4% for naive CD8, roughly 2.5% for memory CD4, and 0.4% for memory CD8. Compared with non-shared clonotypes, clonotypes shared by all four sorted-subset donors had higher generation probabilities. Even with the large sequencing depth, rarefaction of the sorted-subset datasets indicated that sequencing was incomplete. Estimated clonotype richness was generally larger for naive than for memory subsets. Because the study included only a small number of donors, the genetic and exposure-history diversity represented was limited. Only blood was sampled, and tissue TCR repertoires likely differ from those in blood.

Donors were healthy HIV-negative adults with no recently reported acute infections or vaccinations. All donors were Caucasian adults living in Nashville, Tennessee, USA. CD4+ T cells were enriched by magnetic negative selection, after which naive cells were positively selected on CD45RA and the negative fraction was taken as the memory subset. After blood collection by leukapheresis, PBMCs were isolated using Ficoll-Histopaque density gradient centrifugation and then cryopreserved in the vapor phase of liquid nitrogen. Analytical flow cytometry was used to check the purity and quantity of each magnetically sorted T cell population. Genomic DNA was isolated from each sorted fraction and quantified by UV absorbance on a Nanodrop 2000c. The CDR3 goes from the cysteine to the phenylalanine over 17 residues. The entry retains the CDR3 DNA only, 51 bases that are in frame from base 1. Here V drops 3 bases and J drops 2 bases, and the junction holds 5 bases not matched to any gene. Reading the germline V gene gives CDR1 SGHRS and CDR2 YFSETQ.

TCR CDR3 regions were amplified from genomic DNA by multiplex PCR using the deep immunoSEQ assay. For each cell subset, the extracted genomic DNA was distributed evenly across all wells of several immunoSEQ 96-well plates, and each plate served as one replicate. Each replicate PCR for sorted subsets received about 210 ng genomic DNA, equal to about 29,000 T cell genomes. Purified libraries were quantified with a Qubit 3.0 fluorometer, sized on a Bioanalyzer 2100, and re-quantified with the KAPA Library Quantification kit. Every immunoSEQ 96-well plate was sequenced on a separate single-read 150-cycle Illumina NextSeq 550 flow cell. Processing in the source paper ran as follows. The immunoSEQ output contained only junctional sequences without quality scores, so filtering could not match that applied to full-length reads. Sequences were annotated with PyIR, a Python wrapper for IgBLAST v1.9, and V/J genes and CDR3 were assigned using IMGT germline references. Reads were removed for weak V/J assignments (E-value above 1e-6), missing CDR3, stop codons, out-of-frame junctions, or ambiguous translated residues. V3J clonotypes were defined as sequences sharing the same inferred V gene, J gene, and CDR3 amino acid sequence. Percentage overlap between repertoires was computed as shared unique clonotypes divided by the size of the smaller repertoire. RTK rarefaction, the Chao1 estimator, and Recon v2.1 estimates of unobserved clonotypes were used to assess repertoire richness. For all TCRbeta clonotypes obtained by the gDNA method from a handful of donors, generation probabilities were computed with OLGA. The clones in this table, taken by TCRdb from immuneACCESS, are in-frame only. Not every clone is retained; where verified, under half of the shortfall comes from an unresolved V gene, and the cause of the rest is unknown. V, J and clone size were drawn from that table, and D and trimming were deduced from the DNA. The sample table shows over 850,000 clones, and around 82% are seen once. Clones ranked in the top ten supply around 0.61% of the sample.

Sequencing was done on a sample of memory CD4+ T cells from PBMCs. Sample cell subset or site, as interpreted from the label and publication: CD45RA-negative fraction. The origin of this receptor is a man aged 18 to 29 in good health. Some clones in this sample may be carry-over from other donors' samples. The V and J segments used are TRBV5-1 and TRBJ2-6; the junction holds 10 bases that match TRBD1. The CDR3 loop reads CASSSRDRGAGANVLTF. The DNA sequence is given as TGCGCCAGCAGCTCTCGGGACAGGGGAGCTGGGGCCAACGTCCTGACTTTC.